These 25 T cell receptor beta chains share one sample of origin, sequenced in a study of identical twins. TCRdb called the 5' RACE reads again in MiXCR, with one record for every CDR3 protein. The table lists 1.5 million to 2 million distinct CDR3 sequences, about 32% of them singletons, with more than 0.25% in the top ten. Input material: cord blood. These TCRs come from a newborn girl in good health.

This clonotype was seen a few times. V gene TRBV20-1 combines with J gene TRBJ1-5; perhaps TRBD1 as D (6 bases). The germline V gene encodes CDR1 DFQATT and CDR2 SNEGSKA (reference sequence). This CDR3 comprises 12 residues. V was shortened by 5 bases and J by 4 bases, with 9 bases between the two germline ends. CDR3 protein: CSALGQNQPQHF. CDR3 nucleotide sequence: TGCAGTGCTCTCGGACAGAATCAGCCCCAGCATTTT.

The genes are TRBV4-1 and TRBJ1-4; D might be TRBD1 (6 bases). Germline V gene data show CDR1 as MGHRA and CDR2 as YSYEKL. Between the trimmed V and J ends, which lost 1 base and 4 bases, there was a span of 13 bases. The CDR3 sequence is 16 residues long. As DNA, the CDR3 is TGCGCCAGCAGCCAAGGGAATGGACAGCTTAATGAAAAACTGTTTTTT. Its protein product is CASSQGNGQLNEKLFF.

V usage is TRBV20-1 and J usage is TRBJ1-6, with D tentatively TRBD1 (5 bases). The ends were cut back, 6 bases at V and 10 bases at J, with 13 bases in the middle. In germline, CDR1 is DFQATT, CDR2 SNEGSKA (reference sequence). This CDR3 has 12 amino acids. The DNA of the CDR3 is TGCAGTGCAACGGGACTGAGCTCACCCCTCCACTTT. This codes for CSATGLSSPLHF.

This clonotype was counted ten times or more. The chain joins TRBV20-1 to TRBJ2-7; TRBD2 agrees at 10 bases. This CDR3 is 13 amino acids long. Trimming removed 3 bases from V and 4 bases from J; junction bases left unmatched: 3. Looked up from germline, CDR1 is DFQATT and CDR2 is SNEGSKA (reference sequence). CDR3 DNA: TGCAGTGCTAGGAATAGCGGGAGGTACGAGCAGTACTTC. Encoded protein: CSARNSGRYEQYF.

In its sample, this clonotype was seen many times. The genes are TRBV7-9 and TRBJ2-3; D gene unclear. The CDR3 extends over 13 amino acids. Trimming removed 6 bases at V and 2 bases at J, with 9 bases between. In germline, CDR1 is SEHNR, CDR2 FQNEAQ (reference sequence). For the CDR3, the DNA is TGTGCCAGCAGTTTCCAGACCACAGATACGCAGTATTTT. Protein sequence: CASSFQTTDTQYF.

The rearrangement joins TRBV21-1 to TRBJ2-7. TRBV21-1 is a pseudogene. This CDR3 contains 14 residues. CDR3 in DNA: TGTGCCAGCAGCAAAGTAGGAGCGGACTACGAGCAGTACTTC. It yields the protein CASSKVGADYEQYF.

The CDR3 spells CASSESTGRQGLDRGYEQYF. DNA for the CDR3: TGTGCCAGCAGTGAAAGTACCGGTCGACAGGGCCTGGACAGGGGATACGAGCAGTACTTC. This chain links TRBV2 with TRBJ2-7, with TRBD1 matching 9 bases. Germline CDR1 and CDR2: SNHLY and FYNNEI. Trimming took 2 bases from V and 4 from J; bases not matched to a gene: 21. The CDR3 is 20 residues long.

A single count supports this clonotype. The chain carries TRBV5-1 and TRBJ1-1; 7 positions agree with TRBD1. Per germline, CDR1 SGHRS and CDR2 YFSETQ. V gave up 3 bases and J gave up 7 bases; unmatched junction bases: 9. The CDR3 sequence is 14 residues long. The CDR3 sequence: CASSSRQGEGEAFF. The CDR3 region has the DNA TGCGCCAGCAGCTCCCGACAGGGAGAGGGTGAAGCTTTCTTT.

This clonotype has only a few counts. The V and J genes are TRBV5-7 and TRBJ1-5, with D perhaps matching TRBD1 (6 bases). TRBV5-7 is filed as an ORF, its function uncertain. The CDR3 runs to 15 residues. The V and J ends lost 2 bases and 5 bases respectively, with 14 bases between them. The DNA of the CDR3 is TGTGCCAGCAGCTTCACGACAGGACCTCATCAGCCCCAGCATTTT. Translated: CASSFTTGPHQPQHF.

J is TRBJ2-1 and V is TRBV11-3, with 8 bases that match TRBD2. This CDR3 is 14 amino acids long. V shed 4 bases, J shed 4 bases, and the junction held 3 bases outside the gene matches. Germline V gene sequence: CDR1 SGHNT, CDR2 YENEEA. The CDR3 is CASSSSGQYNEQFF. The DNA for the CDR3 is TGTGCCAGCAGCTCTAGCGGGCAGTACAATGAGCAGTTCTTC.

CDR3 DNA sequence: TGTGCCAGCAGCCCCGCAGGGGGCGCGGGAAATGAAAAACTGTTTTTT. Protein sequence: CASSPAGGAGNEKLFF. The chain uses TRBV4-2 and TRBJ1-4; 8 nucleotides match TRBD1. Germline values: CDR1 LGHNA, CDR2 YNFKEQ. This CDR3 has 16 amino acids. Trimming took 4 bases from V and 5 from J; bases not matched to a gene: 9.

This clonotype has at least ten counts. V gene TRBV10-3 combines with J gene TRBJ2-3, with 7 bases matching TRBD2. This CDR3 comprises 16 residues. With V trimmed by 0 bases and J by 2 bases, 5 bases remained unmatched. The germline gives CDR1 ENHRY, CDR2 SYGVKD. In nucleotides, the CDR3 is TGTGCCATCAGTGAGTCGGGAGGGACTAACACAGATACGCAGTATTTT. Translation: CAISESGGTNTDTQYF.

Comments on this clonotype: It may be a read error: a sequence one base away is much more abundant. CDR3 in amino acids: CASSQGIYGCTF. As DNA, the CDR3 is TGTGCCAGCTCACAGGGGATCTATGGCTGCACCTTC. The J gene is TRBJ1-2, the V gene TRBV12-3 or TRBV12-4; 7 bases are shared with TRBD1. This CDR3 region has 12 residues.

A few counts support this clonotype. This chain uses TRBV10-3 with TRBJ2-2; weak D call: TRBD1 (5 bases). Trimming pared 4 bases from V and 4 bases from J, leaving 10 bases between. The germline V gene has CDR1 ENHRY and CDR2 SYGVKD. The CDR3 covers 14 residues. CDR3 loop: CAISGTISTGELFF. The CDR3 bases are TGTGCCATCAGTGGGACAATATCCACCGGGGAGCTGTTTTTT.

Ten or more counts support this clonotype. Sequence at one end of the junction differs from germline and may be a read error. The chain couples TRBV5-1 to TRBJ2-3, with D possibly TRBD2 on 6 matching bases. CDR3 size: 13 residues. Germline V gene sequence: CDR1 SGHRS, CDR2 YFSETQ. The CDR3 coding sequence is TGTGCCAGCAGCTTAGGAAGGAGGGACACGCAGTATTTT. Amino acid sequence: CASSLGRRDTQYF.

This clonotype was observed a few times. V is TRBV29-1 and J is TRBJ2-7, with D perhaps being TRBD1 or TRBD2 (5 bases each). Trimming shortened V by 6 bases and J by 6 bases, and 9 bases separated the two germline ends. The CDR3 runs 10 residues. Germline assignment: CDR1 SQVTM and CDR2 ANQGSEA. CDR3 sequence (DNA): TGCAGCGTGGGGGTTAGCGAGCAGTACTTC. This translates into CSVGVSEQYF.

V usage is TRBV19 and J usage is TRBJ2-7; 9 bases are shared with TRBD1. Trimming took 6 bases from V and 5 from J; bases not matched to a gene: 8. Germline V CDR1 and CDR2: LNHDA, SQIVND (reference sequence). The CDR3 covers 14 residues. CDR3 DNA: TGTGCCAGTAGCCCGAGACAGGGGGTCAACGAGCAGTACTTC. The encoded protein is CASSPRQGVNEQYF.

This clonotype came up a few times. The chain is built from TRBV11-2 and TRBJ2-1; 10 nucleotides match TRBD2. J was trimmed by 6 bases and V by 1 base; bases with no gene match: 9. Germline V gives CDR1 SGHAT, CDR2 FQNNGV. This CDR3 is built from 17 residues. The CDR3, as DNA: TGTGCCAGCAGCTTAGGCCTAGCGGGAGTGGGGTCCAATGAGCAGTTCTTC. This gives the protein CASSLGLAGVGSNEQFF.

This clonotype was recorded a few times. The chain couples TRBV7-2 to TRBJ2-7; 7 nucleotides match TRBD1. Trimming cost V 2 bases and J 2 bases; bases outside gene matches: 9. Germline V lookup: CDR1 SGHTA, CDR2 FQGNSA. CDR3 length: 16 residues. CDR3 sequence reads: CASSLLDWQGAYEQYF. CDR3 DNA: TGTGCCAGCAGCTTATTAGATTGGCAGGGGGCCTACGAGCAGTACTTC.

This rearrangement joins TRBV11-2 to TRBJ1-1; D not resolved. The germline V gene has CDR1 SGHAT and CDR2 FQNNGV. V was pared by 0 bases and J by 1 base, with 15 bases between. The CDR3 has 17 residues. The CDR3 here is CASSLDGILHGNTEAFF. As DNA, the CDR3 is TGTGCCAGCAGCTTAGACGGCATACTTCACGGGAACACTGAAGCTTTCTTT.

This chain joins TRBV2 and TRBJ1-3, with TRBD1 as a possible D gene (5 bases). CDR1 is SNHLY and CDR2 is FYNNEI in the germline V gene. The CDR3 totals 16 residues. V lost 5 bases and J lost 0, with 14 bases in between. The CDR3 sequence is CASSRAGSSSGNTIYF. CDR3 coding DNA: TGTGCCAGCAGTAGAGCAGGGTCCAGCTCTGGAAACACCATATATTTT.

DNA for the CDR3: TGTGCCAGCAGTTTTCGGCGGGAGGGACAGGATACGCAGTATTTT. It specifies CASSFRREGQDTQYF. The chain uses TRBV12-3 or TRBV12-4 and TRBJ2-3; 9 nucleotides line up with TRBD2. The CDR3 has 15 residues. With 3 bases clipped from V and 6 bases from J, the junction kept 7 bases outside the gene matches.

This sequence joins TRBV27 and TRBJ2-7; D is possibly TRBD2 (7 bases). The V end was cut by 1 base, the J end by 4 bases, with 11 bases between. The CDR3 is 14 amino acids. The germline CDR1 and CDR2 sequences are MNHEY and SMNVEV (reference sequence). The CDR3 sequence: CASSLWGGHYEQYF. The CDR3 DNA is TGTGCCAGCAGTTTATGGGGGGGGCATTACGAGCAGTACTTC.

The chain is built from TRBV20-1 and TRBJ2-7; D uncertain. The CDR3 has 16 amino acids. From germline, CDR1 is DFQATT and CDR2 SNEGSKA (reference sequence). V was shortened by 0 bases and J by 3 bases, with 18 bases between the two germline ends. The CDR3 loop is CSAREEGSSLGYEQYF. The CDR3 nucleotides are TGCAGTGCTAGAGAAGAAGGTAGCAGTCTGGGCTACGAGCAGTACTTC.

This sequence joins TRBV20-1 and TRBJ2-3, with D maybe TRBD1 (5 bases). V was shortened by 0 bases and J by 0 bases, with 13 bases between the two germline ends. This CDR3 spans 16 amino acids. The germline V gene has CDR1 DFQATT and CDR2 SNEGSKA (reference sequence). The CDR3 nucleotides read TGCAGTGCTAGAGATGGGGCCAGGCATAGCACAGATACGCAGTATTTT. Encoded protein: CSARDGARHSTDTQYF.